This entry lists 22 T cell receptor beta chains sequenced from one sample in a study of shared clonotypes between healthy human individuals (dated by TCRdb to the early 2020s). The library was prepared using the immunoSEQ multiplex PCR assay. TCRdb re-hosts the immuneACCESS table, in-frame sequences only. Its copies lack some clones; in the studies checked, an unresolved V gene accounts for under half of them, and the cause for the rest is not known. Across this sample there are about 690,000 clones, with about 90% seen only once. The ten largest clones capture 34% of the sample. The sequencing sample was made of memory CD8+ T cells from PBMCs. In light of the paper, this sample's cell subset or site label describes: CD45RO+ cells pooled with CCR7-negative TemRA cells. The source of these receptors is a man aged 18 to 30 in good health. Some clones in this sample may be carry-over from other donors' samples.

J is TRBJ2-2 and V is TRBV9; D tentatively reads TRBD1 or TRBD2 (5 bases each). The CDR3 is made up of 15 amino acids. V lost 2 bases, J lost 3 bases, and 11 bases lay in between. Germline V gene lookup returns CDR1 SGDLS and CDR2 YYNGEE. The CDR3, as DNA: TGTGCCAGCAGCGTGGGGCTGGAGGACACCGGGGAGCTGTTTTTT. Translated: CASSVGLEDTGELFF. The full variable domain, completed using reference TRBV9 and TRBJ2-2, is DSGVTQTPKHLITATGQRVTLRCSPRSGDLSVYWYQQSLDQGLQFLIQYYNGEERAKGNILERFSAQQFPDLHSELNLSSLELGDSALYFCASSVGLEDTGELFFGEGSRLTVL.

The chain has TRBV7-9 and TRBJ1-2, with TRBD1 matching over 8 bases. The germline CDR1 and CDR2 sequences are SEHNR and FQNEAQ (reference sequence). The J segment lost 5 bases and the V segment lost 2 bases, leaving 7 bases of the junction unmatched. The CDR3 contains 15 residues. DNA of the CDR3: TGTGCCAGCAGCTTATTCCCGGGACAGGCGTATGGCTACACCTTC. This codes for CASSLFPGQAYGYTF.

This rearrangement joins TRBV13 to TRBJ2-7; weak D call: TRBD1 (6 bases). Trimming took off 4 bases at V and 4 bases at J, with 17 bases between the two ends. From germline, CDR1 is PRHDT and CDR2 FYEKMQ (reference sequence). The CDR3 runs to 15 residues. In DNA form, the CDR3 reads TGTGCCAGCAGCTCGCTACAGGGTCTTGGGTACGAGCAGTACTTC. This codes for CASSSLQGLGYEQYF.

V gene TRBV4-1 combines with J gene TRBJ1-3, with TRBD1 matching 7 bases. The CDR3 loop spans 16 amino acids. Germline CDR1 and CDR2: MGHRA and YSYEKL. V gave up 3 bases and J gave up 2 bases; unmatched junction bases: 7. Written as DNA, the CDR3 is TGCGCCAGCAGCCAGTCACCCGGACAGGCTGGAAACACCATATATTTT. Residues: CASSQSPGQAGNTIYF.

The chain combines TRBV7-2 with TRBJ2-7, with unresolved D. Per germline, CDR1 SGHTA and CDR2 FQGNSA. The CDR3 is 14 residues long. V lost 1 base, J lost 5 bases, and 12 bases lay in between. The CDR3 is CASSLVGFGNEQYF. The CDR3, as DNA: TGTGCCAGCAGCTTAGTCGGGTTTGGGAACGAGCAGTACTTC.

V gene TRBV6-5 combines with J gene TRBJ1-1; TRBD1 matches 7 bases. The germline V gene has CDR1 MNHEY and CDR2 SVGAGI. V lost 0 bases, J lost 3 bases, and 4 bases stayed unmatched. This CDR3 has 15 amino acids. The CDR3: CASSYSPTGDTEAFF. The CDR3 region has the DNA TGTGCCAGCAGTTACTCCCCAACAGGGGACACTGAAGCTTTCTTT.

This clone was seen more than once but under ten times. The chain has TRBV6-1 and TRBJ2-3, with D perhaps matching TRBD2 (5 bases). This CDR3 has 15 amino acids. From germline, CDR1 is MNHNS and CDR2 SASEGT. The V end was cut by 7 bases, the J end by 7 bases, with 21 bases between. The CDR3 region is CASTTGRRLGYTQYF. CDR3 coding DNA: TGTGCCAGCACCACGGGTCGGAGGCTAGGTTATACGCAGTATTTT.

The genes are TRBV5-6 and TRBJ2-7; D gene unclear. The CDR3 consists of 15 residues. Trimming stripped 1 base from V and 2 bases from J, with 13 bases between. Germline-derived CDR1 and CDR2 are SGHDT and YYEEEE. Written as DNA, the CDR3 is TGTGCCAGCAGCTTGTCAGTCCACCATACCTACGAGCAGTACTTC. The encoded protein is CASSLSVHHTYEQYF.

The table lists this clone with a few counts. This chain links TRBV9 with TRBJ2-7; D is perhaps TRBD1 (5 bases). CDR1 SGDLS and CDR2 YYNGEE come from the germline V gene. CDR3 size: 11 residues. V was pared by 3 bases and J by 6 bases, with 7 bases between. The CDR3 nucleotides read TGTGCCAGCAGCGCCCAGGGCGAGCAGTACTTC. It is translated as CASSAQGEQYF.

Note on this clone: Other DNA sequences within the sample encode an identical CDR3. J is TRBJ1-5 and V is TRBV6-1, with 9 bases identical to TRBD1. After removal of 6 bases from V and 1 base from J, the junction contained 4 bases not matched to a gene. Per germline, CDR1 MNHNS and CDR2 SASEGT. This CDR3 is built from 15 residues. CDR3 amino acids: CASRWTGDSNQPQHF. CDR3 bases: TGTGCCAGCAGGTGGACAGGGGACAGCAATCAGCCCCAGCATTTT.

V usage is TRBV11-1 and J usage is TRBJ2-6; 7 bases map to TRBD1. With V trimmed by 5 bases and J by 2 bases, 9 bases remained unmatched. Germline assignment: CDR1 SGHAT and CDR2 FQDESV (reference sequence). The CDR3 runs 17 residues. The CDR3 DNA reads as TGTGCCAGCAGCCTCCACCCAGGGGGACCTGGGGCCAACGTCCTGACTTTC. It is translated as CASSLHPGGPGANVLTF.

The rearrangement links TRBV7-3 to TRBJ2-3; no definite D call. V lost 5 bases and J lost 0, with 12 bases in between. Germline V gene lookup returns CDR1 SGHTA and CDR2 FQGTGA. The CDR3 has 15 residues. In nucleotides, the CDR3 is TGTGCCAGCAGCCTCGAAAGGGCTAGCACAGATACGCAGTATTTT. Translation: CASSLERASTDTQYF.

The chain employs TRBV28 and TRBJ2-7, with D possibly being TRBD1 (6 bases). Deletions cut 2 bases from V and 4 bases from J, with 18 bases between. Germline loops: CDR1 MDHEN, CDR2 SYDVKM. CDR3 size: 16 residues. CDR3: CASSLPPQTGRYEQYF. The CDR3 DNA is TGTGCCAGCAGTTTACCACCCCAGACAGGCAGGTACGAGCAGTACTTC.

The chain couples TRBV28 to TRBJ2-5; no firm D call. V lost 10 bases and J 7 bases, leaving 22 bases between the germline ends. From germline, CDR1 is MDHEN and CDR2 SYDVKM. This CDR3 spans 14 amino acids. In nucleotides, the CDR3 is TGTGCCACCCGAATGCCATACCTGGCTTGGACCCAGTACTTC. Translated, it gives CATRMPYLAWTQYF.

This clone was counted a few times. The CDR3 region is CATSRLAVHEQFF. The DNA for the CDR3 is TGTGCCACCAGCAGGCTGGCTGTCCATGAGCAGTTCTTC. The chain is built from TRBV15 and TRBJ2-1; D is undetermined. The CDR3 is made up of 13 amino acids. CDR1 and CDR2 (germline): LNHNV, YYDKDF (reference sequence). V lost 3 bases and J lost 8, with 11 bases in between.

The CDR3: CASSPGDYEQYF. The CDR3 nucleotides are TGTGCCAGCAGCCCAGGAGACTACGAGCAGTACTTC. V is TRBV6-7 and J is TRBJ2-7; the D is unclear. TRBV6-7 is an open reading frame whose function is uncertain. The CDR3 length is 12 residues. The germline V and J ends were trimmed by 6 bases and 3 bases, with 9 bases remaining between them.

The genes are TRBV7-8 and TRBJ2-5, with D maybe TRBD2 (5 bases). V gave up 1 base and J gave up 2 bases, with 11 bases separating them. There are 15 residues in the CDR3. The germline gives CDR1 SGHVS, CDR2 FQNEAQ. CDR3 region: CASSLVFGGQETQYF. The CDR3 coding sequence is TGTGCCAGCAGCTTAGTTTTCGGCGGGCAAGAGACCCAGTACTTC.

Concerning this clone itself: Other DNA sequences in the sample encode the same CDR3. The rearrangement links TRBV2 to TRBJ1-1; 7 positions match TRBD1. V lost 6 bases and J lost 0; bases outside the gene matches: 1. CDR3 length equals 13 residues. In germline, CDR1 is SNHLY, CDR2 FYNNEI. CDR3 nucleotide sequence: TGTGCCAGCAGCGACAGGGTGAACACTGAAGCTTTCTTT. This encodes CASSDRVNTEAFF.

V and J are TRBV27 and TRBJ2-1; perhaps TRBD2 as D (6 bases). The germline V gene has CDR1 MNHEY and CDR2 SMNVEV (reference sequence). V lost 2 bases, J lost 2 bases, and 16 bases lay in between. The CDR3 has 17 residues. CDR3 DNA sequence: TGTGCCAGCAGTTTAAGTCCCGGGAGCAGGGCCTACAATGAGCAGTTCTTC. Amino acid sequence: CASSLSPGSRAYNEQFF.

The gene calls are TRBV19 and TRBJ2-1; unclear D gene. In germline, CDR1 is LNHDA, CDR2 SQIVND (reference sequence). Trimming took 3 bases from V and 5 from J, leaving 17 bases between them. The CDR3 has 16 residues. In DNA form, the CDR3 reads TGTGCCAGTAGTATTAGGGTGTCCCGAGGCGACAATGAGCAGTTCTTC. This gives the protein CASSIRVSRGDNEQFF.

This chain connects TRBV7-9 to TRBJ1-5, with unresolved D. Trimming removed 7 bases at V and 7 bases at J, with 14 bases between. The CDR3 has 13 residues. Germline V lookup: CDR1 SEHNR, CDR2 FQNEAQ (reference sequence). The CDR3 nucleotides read TGTGCCAGCACAGCTTCGGTCGGACAGCCCCAGCATTTT. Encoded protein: CASTASVGQPQHF.

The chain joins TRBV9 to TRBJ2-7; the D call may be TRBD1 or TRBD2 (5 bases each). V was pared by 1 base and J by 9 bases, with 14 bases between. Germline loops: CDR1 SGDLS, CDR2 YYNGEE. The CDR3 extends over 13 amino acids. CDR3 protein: CASSVWTDGGQYF. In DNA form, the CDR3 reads TGTGCCAGCAGCGTATGGACTGATGGGGGGCAGTACTTC.